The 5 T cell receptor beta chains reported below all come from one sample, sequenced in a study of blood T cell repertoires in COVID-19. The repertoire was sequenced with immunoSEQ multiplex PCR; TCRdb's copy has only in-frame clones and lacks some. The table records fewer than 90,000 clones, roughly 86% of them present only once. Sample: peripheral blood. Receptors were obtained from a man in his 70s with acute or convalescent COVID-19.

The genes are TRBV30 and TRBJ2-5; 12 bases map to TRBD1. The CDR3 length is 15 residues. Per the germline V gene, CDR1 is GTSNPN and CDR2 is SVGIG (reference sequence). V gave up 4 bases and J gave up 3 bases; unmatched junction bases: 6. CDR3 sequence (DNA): TGTGCCTGGAACAGAGGGACAGGGGGCAAAGAGACCCAGTACTTC. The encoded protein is CAWNRGTGGKETQYF.

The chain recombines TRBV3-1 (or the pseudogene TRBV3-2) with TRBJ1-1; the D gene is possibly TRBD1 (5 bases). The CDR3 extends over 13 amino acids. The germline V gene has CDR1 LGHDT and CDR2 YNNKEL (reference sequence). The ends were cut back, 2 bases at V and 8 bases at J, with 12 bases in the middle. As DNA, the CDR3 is TGTGCCAGCAGCCAACCATGGGGCCTCGAAGCTTTCTTT. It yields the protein CASSQPWGLEAFF.

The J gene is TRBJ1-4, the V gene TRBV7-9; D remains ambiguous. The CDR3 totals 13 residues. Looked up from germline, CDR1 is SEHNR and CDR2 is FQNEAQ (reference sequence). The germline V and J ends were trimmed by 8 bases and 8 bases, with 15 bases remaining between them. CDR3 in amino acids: CASSRARIEKLFF. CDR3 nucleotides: TGTGCCAGCTCGAGGGCACGAATCGAAAAACTGTTTTTT.

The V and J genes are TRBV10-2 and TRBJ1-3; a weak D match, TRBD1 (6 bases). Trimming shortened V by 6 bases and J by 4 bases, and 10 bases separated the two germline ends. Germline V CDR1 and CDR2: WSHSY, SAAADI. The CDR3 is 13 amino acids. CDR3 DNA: TGCGCCAGCAGCCAGGGGCCGGGAAACACCATATATTTT. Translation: CASSQGPGNTIYF.

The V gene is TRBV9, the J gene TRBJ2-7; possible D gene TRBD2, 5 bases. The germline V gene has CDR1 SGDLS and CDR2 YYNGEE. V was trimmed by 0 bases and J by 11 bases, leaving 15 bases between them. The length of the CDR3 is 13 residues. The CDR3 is CASSVEPTAREYF. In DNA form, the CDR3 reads TGTGCCAGCAGCGTAGAACCCACGGCGCGGGAGTACTTC.